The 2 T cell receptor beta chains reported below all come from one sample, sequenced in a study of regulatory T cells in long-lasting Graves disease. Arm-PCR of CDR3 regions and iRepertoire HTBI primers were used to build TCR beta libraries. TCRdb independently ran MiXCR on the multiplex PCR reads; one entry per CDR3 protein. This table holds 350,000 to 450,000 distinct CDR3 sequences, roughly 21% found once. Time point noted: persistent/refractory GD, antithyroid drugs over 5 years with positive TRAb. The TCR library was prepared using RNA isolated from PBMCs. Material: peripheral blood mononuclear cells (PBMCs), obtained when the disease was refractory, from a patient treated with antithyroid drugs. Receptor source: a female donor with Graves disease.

The CDR3 sequence is CASSLGTGSPLHF. As DNA, the CDR3 is TGCGCCAGCAGCTTGGGGACAGGTTCACCCCTCCACTTT. The V and J genes are TRBV5-1 and TRBJ1-6, with 7 bases aligning to TRBD1. This CDR3 is built from 13 residues. Germline V gene sequence: CDR1 SGHRS, CDR2 YFSETQ. Losses at the gene ends were 0 bases for V and 9 bases for J; bases not matched to a gene: 0.

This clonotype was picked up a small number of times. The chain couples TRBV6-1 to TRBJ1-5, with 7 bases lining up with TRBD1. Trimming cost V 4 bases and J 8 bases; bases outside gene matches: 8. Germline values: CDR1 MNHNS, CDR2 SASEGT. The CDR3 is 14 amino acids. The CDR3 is CASSGQGPWEPQHF. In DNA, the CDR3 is TGTGCCAGCAGTGGACAGGGTCCATGGGAGCCCCAGCATTTT.